Listed here is a single T cell receptor (beta chain). These data belong to a study of blood T cell repertoires in COVID-19. Background on the study: Samples taken during acute and convalescent COVID-19 were collected in the United States, Italy and Spain.

CDR3 length: 14 amino acids. Germline trimming cut 0 bases from V and 5 bases from J; bases unmatched to any gene: 6. Germline CDR1 GTSNPN, CDR2 SVGIG (reference sequence). Sequencing was performed with immunoSEQ multiplex PCR; in TCRdb, only in-frame clones are kept and a portion is missing. This table has under 350,000 clones, around 89% appearing once. This chain joins TRBV30 and TRBJ1-2; 7 bases map to TRBD1. The material sequenced was peripheral blood. This clonotype was sampled from a man aged 35-49 years with acute or convalescent COVID-19. The CDR3 reads CAWSVQGGWYGYTF. The CDR3 region has the DNA TGTGCCTGGAGTGTACAAGGGGGCTGGTATGGCTACACCTTC.